A single sample is the source of the 9 T cell receptor beta chains below, sequenced in a study of lymphopenia after photon versus proton radiotherapy. The repertoire was sequenced with immunoSEQ multiplex PCR; TCRdb's copy has only in-frame clones and lacks some. Among about 64,000 clones, 75% to 90% were seen once, and the ten largest hold roughly 13%. The sample in question was peripheral blood, obtained from a patient treated with proton-based radiotherapy. The source is an elderly man with esophageal cancer.

The chain joins TRBV19 to TRBJ2-1, with D possibly being TRBD1 (6 bases). CDR1 and CDR2 (germline): LNHDA, SQIVND (reference sequence). The CDR3 contains 15 residues. V was shortened by 6 bases and J by 4 bases, with 16 bases between the two germline ends. The CDR3 DNA sequence: TGTGCCAGTAGCATACAGGGTTCTAGATACAATGAGCAGTTCTTC. Encoded protein: CASSIQGSRYNEQFF. Full variable domain (missing parts from reference TRBV19 and TRBJ2-1): DGGITQSPKYLFRKEGQNVTLSCEQNLNHDAMYWYRQDPGQGLRLIYYSQIVNDFQKGDIAEGYSVSREKKESFPLTVTSAQKNPTAFYLCASSIQGSRYNEQFFGPGTRLTVL.

The J gene is TRBJ2-7, the V gene TRBV7-9; 11 bases match TRBD2. V trimming: 5 bases; J trimming: 2 bases; junction bases outside the gene matches: 5. CDR3 length: 15 residues. The germline V gene has CDR1 SEHNR and CDR2 FQNEAQ (reference sequence). Written as DNA, the CDR3 is TGTGCCAGCAGCATCGGGACTAGCGGAGCCTACGAGCAGTACTTC. Protein product: CASSIGTSGAYEQYF.

The chain combines TRBV7-3 with TRBJ2-3; D perhaps matches TRBD1 (6 bases). Germline loops: CDR1 SGHTA, CDR2 FQGTGA. The CDR3 loop spans 13 amino acids. The V and J ends lost 5 bases and 4 bases respectively, with 10 bases between them. CDR3 nucleotide sequence: TGTGCCAGCAGCCAGGGGTTCGCAGATACGCAGTATTTT. This sequence encodes CASSQGFADTQYF.

The chain couples TRBV18 to TRBJ1-2; no reliable D call. The length of the CDR3 is 13 residues. Germline loops: CDR1 KGHSH, CDR2 LQKENI. The V and J ends lost 6 bases and 2 bases respectively, with 10 bases between them. CDR3 sequence: CASSTMENYGYTF. CDR3 nucleotide sequence: TGTGCCAGCTCCACTATGGAAAACTATGGCTACACCTTC.

The J gene is TRBJ2-3, the V gene TRBV7-3; D is possibly TRBD1 or TRBD2 (5 bases each). There are 14 residues in the CDR3. Germline V gene data show CDR1 as SGHTA and CDR2 as FQGTGA. V gave up 4 bases and J gave up 6 bases, with 14 bases separating them. The CDR3 protein is CASSSPGAADTQYF. The CDR3 bases are TGTGCCAGCAGCTCCCCCGGGGCCGCGGATACGCAGTATTTT.

The CDR3 region has the DNA TGTGCCAGCAGCTCGATGACAGGCATCGGGGAGCTGTTTTTT. The encoded protein is CASSSMTGIGELFF. The genes are TRBV7-9 and TRBJ2-2; tentatively, D is TRBD1 (6 bases). The CDR3 has 14 residues. The V gene lost 4 bases and the J gene lost 7 bases, with 13 bases spanning the gap. CDR1 is SEHNR, CDR2 FQNEAQ, per germline (reference sequence).

The V call is TRBV28, the J call TRBJ1-1, with 9 bases identical to TRBD1. This CDR3 has 14 amino acids. Per the germline V gene, CDR1 is MDHEN and CDR2 is SYDVKM. Trimming cost V 6 bases and J 10 bases; bases outside gene matches: 12. The CDR3 coding sequence is TGTGCCAGCAGATGGGACAGGGTAACCCCCAGAGCTTTCTTT. Translating it yields CASRWDRVTPRAFF.

V and J are TRBV6-5 and TRBJ2-7; a weak D match, TRBD1 (6 bases). V dropped 6 bases and J dropped 6 bases, with 15 bases sitting between them. The CDR3 has 13 residues. Germline CDR1 and CDR2: MNHEY and SVGAGI. The CDR3 DNA reads TGTGCCAGCAGCCCACAGGGAGAGGGCGAGCAGTACTTC. Translation gives CASSPQGEGEQYF.

This clone was observed a handful of times. The chain is built from TRBV6-5 and TRBJ1-1; no reliable D call. From germline, CDR1 is MNHEY and CDR2 SVGAGI. The CDR3 runs 14 residues. The V end was cut by 3 bases, the J end by 0 bases, with 8 bases between. The CDR3 sequence: CASSYQGMNTEAFF. CDR3 nucleotides: TGTGCCAGCAGTTATCAAGGGATGAACACTGAAGCTTTCTTT.